What follows is one T cell receptor beta chain and its context. The clone's antigen remains unknown. No base qualities exist here, and no much larger clone lies one base off it. CDR1 is given as SQVTM and CDR2 as ANQGSEA, both from the germline V gene. CDR3 length: 16 amino acids, cysteine to phenylalanine. The retained sequence is limited to the CDR3, 48 bases, with the frame set at the first base. V has 0 bases trimmed and J has 5 bases trimmed; junction bases matching no gene number 6. The immunoSEQ Assay, a bias-controlled multiplex PCR, was used to amplify TCRbeta CDR3 regions from genomic DNA. The authors' analysis ran thus. The number of nucleated cells in each sample was estimated from the amplification of reference gene primers within the assay. To quantify the absolute abundance of each unique TCRbeta CDR3 rearrangement, sequence reads were collapsed and filtered. For each sample, productive Simpson clonality was calculated as the square root of Simpson's diversity index across productive rearrangements. TCRdb mirrors the immuneACCESS table, restricted to in-frame sequences. Some clones are absent from its copies; in checked studies, under half trace to an unresolved V gene, and the reason for the others is unknown. That table supplies the V and J calls and clone size; D and trimming were determined from the DNA. The sample data list about 170,000 clones, and 83% of these were observed just once. Around 2.1% of the sample is taken by the ten largest.

These data originate in a study of blood T cell repertoires in COVID-19 (TCRdb year 2020). A note on the overall study: The collaborator samples originated in the United States, Italy and Spain and spanned the acute and convalescent phases of COVID-19. The prospective study material was composed of cDNA or gDNA derived from T cells, B-cell-depleted T cells, or PBMCs. Where available, HLA class I and class II types were taken from metadata supplied by the sample provider and were not determined by assay-based typing. Samples were obtained from the ongoing ImmuneRACE study (first 160 participants) and from over 1,000 subjects provided by 6 global collaborators. A de-identified subject ID, COVID-19 status, age in years and sex were almost always included in the sample metadata. The repertoires were made available in a free public database intended to serve as a resource for research on the immune response to SARS-CoV-2. Deeply sampled blood TCRbeta repertoires from subjects exposed to, actively infected with, or recovered from COVID-19 were included in the dataset.

What the authors observed across the whole study: Clinical and demographic metadata were provided uncurated, with the amount varying by source and participant.

The collaborating institutions used their own protocols to collect whole blood in K2EDTA tubes. For TCRbeta analysis, collaborators shipped samples in one of three forms: frozen whole blood, isolated PBMCs, or DNA extracted from either of those sample types. The clonotype comes from a woman at least 80 years old with acute or convalescent COVID-19. The sequencing input was peripheral blood. In this chain, TRBV29-1 is recombined with TRBJ2-3; TRBD2 lines up with 12 middle nucleotides. The CDR3 in this case is CSVEDRSSGRGDTQYF. The DNA reads TGCAGCGTTGAAGATCGTTCTAGCGGGAGGGGAGATACGCAGTATTTT.